This T cell receptor beta chain was observed in a study of blood T cell repertoires in COVID-19. CDR3 size: 17 residues. Trimming at V came to 5 bases and at J to 4 bases, leaving 6 bases not matched to a gene. Germline V gives CDR1 MNHNY, CDR2 SVGAGI (reference sequence). Using immunoSEQ multiplex PCR, the repertoire was profiled, and TCRdb retains in-frame clones only, with some absent. The sample includes under 55,000 clones, 89% of them seen just once. This clonotype originated in a human donor in a cohort sampled during active COVID-19. The rearrangement joins TRBV6-6 to TRBJ2-6; TRBD1 agrees at 12 bases. Sequencing was performed on peripheral blood. The CDR3, as DNA: TGTGCCAGCAGTCTCCGGGACAGGGGGCTAGGGGCCAACGTCCTGACTTTC. Translating gives CASSLRDRGLGANVLTF.